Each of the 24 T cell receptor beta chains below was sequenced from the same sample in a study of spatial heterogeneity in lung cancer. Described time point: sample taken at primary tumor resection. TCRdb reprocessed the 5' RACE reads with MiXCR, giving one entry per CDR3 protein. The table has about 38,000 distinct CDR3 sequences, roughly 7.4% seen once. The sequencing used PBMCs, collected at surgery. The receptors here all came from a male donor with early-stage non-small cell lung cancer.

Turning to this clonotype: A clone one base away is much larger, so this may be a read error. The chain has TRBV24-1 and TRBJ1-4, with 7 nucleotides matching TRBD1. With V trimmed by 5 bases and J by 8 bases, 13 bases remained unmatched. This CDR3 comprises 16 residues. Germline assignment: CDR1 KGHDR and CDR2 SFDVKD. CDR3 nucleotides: TGTGCCACCAGTGCCATGACGACAGGGATGGGGGAAAAACTGTTTTTT. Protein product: CATSAMTTGMGEKLFF.

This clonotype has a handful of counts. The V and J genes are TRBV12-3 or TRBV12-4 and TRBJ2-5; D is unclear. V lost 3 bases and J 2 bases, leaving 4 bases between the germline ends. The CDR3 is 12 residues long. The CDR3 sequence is CASSFLQETQYF. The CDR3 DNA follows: TGTGCCAGCAGTTTTTTACAAGAGACCCAGTACTTC.

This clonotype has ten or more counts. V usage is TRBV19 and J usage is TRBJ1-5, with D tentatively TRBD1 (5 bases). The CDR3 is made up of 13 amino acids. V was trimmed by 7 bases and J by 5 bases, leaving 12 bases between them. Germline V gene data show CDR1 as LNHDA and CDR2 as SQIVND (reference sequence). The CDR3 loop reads CASMLGEDQPQHF. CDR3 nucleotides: TGTGCCAGTATGCTGGGGGAGGATCAGCCCCAGCATTTT.

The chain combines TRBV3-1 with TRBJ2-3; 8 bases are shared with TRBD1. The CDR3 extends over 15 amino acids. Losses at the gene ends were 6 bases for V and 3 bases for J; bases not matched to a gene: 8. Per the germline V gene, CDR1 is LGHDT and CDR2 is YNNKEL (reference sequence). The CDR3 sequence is CASSSGTGGTDTQYF. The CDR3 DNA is TGTGCCAGCAGTTCCGGGACAGGAGGTACAGATACGCAGTATTTT.

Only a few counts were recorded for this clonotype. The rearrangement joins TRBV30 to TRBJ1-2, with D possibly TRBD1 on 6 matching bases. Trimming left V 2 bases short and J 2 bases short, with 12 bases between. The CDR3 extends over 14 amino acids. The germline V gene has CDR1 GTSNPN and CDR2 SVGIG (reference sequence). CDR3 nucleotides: TGTGCCTGGAGTCGAGGACAGCAAAACTATGGCTACACCTTC. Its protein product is CAWSRGQQNYGYTF.

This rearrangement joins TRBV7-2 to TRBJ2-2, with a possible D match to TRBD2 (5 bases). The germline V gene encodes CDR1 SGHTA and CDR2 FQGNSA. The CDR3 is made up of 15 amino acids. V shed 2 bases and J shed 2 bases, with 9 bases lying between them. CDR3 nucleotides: TGTGCCAGCAGCTTATTACTAGTCAACACCGGGGAGCTGTTTTTT. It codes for CASSLLLVNTGELFF.

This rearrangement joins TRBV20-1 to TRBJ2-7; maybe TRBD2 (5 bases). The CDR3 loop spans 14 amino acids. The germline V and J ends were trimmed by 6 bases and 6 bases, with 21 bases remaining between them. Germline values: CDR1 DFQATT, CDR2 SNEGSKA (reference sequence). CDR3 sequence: CSAVPAGRIGEQYF. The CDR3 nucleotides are TGCAGTGCGGTACCTGCGGGCAGGATAGGCGAGCAGTACTTC.

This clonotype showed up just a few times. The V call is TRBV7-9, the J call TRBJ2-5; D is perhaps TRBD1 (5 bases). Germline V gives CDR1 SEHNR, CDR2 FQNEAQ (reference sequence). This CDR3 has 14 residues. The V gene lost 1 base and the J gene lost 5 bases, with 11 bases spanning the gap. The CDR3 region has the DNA TGTGCCAGCAGCTTAGATTCCAGGGTTGAGACCCAGTACTTC. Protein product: CASSLDSRVETQYF.

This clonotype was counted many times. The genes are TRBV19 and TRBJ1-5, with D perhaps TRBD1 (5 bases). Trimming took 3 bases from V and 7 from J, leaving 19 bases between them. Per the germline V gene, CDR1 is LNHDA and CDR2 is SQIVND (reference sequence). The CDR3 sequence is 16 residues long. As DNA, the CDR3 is TGTGCCAGTAGTATTGTATGGCAGGGCCCCAGGCAGCCCCAGCATTTT. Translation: CASSIVWQGPRQPQHF. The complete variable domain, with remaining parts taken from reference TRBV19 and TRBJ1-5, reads DGGITQSPKYLFRKEGQNVTLSCEQNLNHDAMYWYRQDPGQGLRLIYYSQIVNDFQKGDIAEGYSVSREKKESFPLTVTSAQKNPTAFYLCASSIVWQGPRQPQHFGDGTRLSIL.

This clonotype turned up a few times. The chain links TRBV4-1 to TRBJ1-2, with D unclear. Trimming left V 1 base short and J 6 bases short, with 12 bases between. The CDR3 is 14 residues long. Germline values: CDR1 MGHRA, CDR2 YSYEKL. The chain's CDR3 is CASSQVRSVDGYTF. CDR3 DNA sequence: TGCGCCAGCAGCCAAGTTAGATCCGTCGATGGCTACACCTTC.

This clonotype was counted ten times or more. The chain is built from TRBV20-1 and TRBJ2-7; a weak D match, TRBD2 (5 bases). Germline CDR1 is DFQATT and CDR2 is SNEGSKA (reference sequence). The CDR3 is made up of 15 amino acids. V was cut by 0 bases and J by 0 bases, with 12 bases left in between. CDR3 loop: CSARDRLRSSYEQYV. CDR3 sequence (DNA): TGCAGTGCTAGAGACCGACTACGAAGCTCCTACGAGCAGTACGTC.

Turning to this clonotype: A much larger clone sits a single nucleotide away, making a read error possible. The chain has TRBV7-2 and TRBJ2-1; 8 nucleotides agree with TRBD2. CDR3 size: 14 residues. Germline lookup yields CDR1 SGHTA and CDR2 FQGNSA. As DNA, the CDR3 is TGTGCCAGCAGCTTAGCCGGGAGGGCGCATGAGCTGTTCTTC. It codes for CASSLAGRAHELFF.

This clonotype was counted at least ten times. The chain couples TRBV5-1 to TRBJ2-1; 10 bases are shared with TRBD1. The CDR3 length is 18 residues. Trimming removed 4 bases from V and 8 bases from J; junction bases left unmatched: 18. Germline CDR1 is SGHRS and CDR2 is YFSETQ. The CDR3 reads CASSPIGQGVTGGHEQFF. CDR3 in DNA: TGCGCCAGCAGCCCTATTGGACAGGGGGTTACGGGCGGCCATGAGCAGTTCTTC.

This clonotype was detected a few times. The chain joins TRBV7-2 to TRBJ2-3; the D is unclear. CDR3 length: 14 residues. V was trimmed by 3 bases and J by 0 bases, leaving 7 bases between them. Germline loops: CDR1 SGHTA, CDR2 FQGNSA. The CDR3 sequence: CASSLSLSTDTQYF. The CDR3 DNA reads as TGTGCCAGCAGCTTGTCCCTCAGCACAGATACGCAGTATTTT.

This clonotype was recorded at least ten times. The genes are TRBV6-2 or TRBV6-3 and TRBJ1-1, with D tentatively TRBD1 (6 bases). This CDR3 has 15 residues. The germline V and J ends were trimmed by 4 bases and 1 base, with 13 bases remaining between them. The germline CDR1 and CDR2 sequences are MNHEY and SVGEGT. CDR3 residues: CASSLDSLPNTEAFF. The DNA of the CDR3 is TGTGCCAGCAGTTTGGACAGCCTCCCGAACACTGAAGCTTTCTTT.

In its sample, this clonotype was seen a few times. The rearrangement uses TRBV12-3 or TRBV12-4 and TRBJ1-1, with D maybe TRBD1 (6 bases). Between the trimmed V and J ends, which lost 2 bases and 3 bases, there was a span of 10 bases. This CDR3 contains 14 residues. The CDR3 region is CASSLTGRDTEAFF. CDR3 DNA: TGTGCCAGCAGTTTAACAGGGAGGGACACTGAAGCTTTCTTT.

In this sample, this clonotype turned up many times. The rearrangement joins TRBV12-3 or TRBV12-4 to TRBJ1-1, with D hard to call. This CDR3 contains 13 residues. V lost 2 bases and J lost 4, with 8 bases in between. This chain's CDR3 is CASSLNDGTEAFF. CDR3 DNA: TGTGCCAGCAGTTTAAATGACGGCACTGAAGCTTTCTTT.

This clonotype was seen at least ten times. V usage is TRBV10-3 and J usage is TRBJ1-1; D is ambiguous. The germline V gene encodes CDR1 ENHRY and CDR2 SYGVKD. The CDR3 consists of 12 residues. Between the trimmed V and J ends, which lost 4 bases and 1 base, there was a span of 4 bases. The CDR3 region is CAISVTNTEAFF. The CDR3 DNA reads TGTGCCATCAGTGTTACGAACACTGAAGCTTTCTTT.

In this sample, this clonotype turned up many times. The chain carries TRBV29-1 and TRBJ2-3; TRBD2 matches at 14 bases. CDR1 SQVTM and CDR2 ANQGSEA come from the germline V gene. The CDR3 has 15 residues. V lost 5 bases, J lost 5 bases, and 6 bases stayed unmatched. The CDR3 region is CSVSGTSGRGDTQYF. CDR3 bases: TGCAGCGTTTCCGGGACTAGCGGGAGAGGAGATACGCAGTATTTT.

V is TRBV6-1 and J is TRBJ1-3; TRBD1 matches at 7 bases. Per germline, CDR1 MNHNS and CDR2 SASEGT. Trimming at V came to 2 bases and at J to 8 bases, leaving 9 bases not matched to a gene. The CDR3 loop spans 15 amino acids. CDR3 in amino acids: CASSESADRVDTIYF. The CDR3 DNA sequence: TGTGCCAGCAGTGAAAGTGCCGACAGGGTGGACACCATATATTTT.

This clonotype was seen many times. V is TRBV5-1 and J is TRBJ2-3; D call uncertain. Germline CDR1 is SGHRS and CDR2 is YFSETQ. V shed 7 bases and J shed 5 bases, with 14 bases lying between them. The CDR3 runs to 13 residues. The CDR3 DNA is TGCGCCAGCCGCAGCTCCGAGGAAGATACGCAGTATTTT. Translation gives CASRSSEEDTQYF.

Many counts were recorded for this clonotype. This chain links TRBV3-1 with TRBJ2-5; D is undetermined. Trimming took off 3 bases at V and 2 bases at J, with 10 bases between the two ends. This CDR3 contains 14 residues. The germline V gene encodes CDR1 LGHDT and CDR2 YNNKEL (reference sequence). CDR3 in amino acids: CASSQSKAQETQYF. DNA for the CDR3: TGTGCCAGCAGCCAGTCGAAAGCGCAAGAGACCCAGTACTTC.

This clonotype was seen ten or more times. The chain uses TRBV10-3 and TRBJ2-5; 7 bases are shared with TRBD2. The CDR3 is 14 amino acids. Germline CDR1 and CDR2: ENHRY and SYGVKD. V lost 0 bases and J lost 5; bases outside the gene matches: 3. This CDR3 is CAISESTSQETQYF. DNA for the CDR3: TGTGCCATCAGTGAGTCGACTAGCCAGGAGACCCAGTACTTC.

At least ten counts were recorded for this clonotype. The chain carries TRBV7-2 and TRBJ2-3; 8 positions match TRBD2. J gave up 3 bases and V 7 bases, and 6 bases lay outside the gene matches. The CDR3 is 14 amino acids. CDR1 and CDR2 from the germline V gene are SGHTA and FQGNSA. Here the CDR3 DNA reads TGTGCCAGCACCCCGGGGGGGGAAACAGATACGCAGTATTTT. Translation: CASTPGGETDTQYF.